Listed here are 15 T cell receptor beta chains from one sample, sequenced in a study of CD8 T cells in Susac syndrome. Reverse transcription of 0.5 to 1 ug RNA used random hexamers. MiXCR, applied by TCRdb to the immunoSEQ multiplex PCR reads, yields one record per CDR3 protein. Among 120,000 or so distinct CDR3 sequences, nearly 95% were seen once, and the ten largest hold around 0.12%. The sequencing input was CD4+ T cells from PBMCs. The receptors come from a human donor in good health.

The rearrangement joins TRBV12-3 or TRBV12-4 to TRBJ2-2; D gene unclear. Trimming left V 6 bases short and J 5 bases short, with 10 bases between. This CDR3 has 13 residues. The CDR3 here is CASSLQRTGELFF. CDR3 in DNA: TGTGCCAGCAGCCTCCAGAGGACCGGGGAGCTGTTTTTT.

V gene TRBV4-2 combines with J gene TRBJ1-4; 9 bases agree with TRBD1. Per germline, CDR1 LGHNA and CDR2 YNFKEQ. Losses at the gene ends were 7 bases for V and 6 bases for J; bases not matched to a gene: 6. This CDR3 is built from 14 residues. CDR3 nucleotides: TGTGCCAGCACAACAGGGGGCGCACATGAAAAACTGTTTTTT. Protein: CASTTGGAHEKLFF.

This clonotype was found once. J is TRBJ2-1 and V is TRBV29-1; TRBD2 agrees at 7 bases. Germline CDR1 reads SQVTM; CDR2 reads ANQGSEA. This CDR3 has 15 residues. The J segment lost 2 bases and the V segment lost 5 bases, leaving 9 bases of the junction unmatched. As DNA, the CDR3 is TGCAGCGTTAGGGCTAGCGGAGAGACCTACAATGAGCAGTTCTTC. This sequence encodes CSVRASGETYNEQFF.

A few counts support this clonotype. This sequence joins TRBV5-4 and TRBJ2-1, with no clear D. Germline values: CDR1 SGHNT, CDR2 YYREEE (reference sequence). The CDR3 loop spans 13 amino acids. The ends were cut back, 0 bases at V and 7 bases at J, with 8 bases in the middle. The chain's CDR3 is CASSLGEGNEQFF. As DNA, the CDR3 is TGTGCCAGCAGCTTGGGAGAAGGGAATGAGCAGTTCTTC.

The chain is built from TRBV5-1 and TRBJ2-6; TRBD1 is a possible D gene (5 bases). This CDR3 spans 16 amino acids. Germline assignment: CDR1 SGHRS and CDR2 YFSETQ. Trimming cost V 2 bases and J 0 bases, with 9 bases left between them. This CDR3 reads CASSFDSSSGANVLTF. In DNA, the CDR3 is TGCGCCAGCAGCTTTGACAGCAGCTCTGGGGCCAACGTCCTGACTTTC.

There are a few counts of this clonotype. The chain is built from TRBV30 and TRBJ2-3; a possible D gene is TRBD1 (5 bases). The length of the CDR3 is 12 residues. The V gene lost 0 bases and the J gene lost 7 bases, with 8 bases spanning the gap. Germline V gene sequence: CDR1 GTSNPN, CDR2 SVGIG (reference sequence). CDR3 sequence (DNA): TGTGCCTGGAGTGTACAGGAGAATACGCAGTATTTT. It codes for CAWSVQENTQYF.

The chain employs TRBV5-1 and TRBJ2-1; D might be TRBD2 (5 bases). The V gene lost 2 bases and the J gene lost 9 bases, with 9 bases spanning the gap. This CDR3 has 12 residues. Looked up from germline, CDR1 is SGHRS and CDR2 is YFSETQ. The CDR3 protein is CASSFAGSEQFF. The CDR3 coding sequence is TGCGCCAGCAGCTTTGCGGGCAGTGAGCAGTTCTTC.

The CDR3 nucleotides read TGTGCCAGCAGCCTAGGGGGCGCAAGGTCCTACGAGCAGTACTTC. It codes for CASSLGGARSYEQYF. The V gene is TRBV27, the J gene TRBJ2-7; 7 bases align to TRBD1. V shed 6 bases and J 1 base; nucleotides not matched to a gene: 9. The CDR3 loop spans 15 amino acids. Germline lookup yields CDR1 MNHEY and CDR2 SMNVEV (reference sequence).

The J gene is TRBJ1-5, the V gene TRBV7-9; D is unresolved. Per germline, CDR1 SEHNR and CDR2 FQNEAQ (reference sequence). V gave up 1 base and J gave up 4 bases, with 8 bases separating them. The CDR3 consists of 14 residues. Here the CDR3 reads CASSLGPTNQPQHF. For the CDR3, the DNA is TGTGCCAGCAGCTTAGGACCGACAAATCAGCCCCAGCATTTT. Together with reference TRBV7-9 and TRBJ1-5, the CDR3 gives the full variable domain: DTGVSQNPRHKITKRGQNVTFRCDPISEHNRLYWYRQTLGQGPEFLTYFQNEAQLEKSRLLSDRFSAERPKGSFSTLEIQRTEQGDSAMYLCASSLGPTNQPQHFGDGTRLSIL.

The chain is built from TRBV7-2 and TRBJ2-3, with unresolved D. Germline CDR1 is SGHTA and CDR2 is FQGNSA. Trimming cost V 2 bases and J 4 bases, with 4 bases left between them. The CDR3 extends over 12 amino acids. The CDR3 spells CASSLSPDTQYF. The CDR3 DNA reads as TGTGCCAGCAGCTTATCTCCAGATACGCAGTATTTT.

The chain has TRBV4-2 and TRBJ2-5; no clear D gene. V was shortened by 0 bases and J by 4 bases, with 18 bases between the two germline ends. The CDR3 length is 17 residues. Germline values: CDR1 LGHNA, CDR2 YNFKEQ. CDR3 amino acids: CASSQEARNYPGETQYF. The DNA of the CDR3 is TGTGCCAGCAGCCAAGAAGCTAGGAACTACCCTGGAGAGACCCAGTACTTC.

In DNA form, the CDR3 reads TGCGCCAGCAGCTTCACAGGGGTCGGGAATGAGCAGTTCTTC. It translates to CASSFTGVGNEQFF. The genes are TRBV5-1 and TRBJ2-1; 7 nucleotides line up with TRBD1. CDR3 length: 14 amino acids. Per the germline V gene, CDR1 is SGHRS and CDR2 is YFSETQ. V shed 2 bases and J 7 bases; nucleotides not matched to a gene: 6. The variable domain in full, completed from reference TRBV5-1 and TRBJ2-1, reads KAGVTQTPRYLIKTRGQQVTLSCSPISGHRSVSWYQQTPGQGLQFLFEYFSETQRNKGNFPGRFSGRQFSNSRSEMNVSTLELGDSALYLCASSFTGVGNEQFFGPGTRLTVL.

The rearrangement uses TRBV7-2 and TRBJ2-1; no reliable D call. CDR1 and CDR2 from the germline V gene are SGHTA and FQGNSA. The length of the CDR3 is 11 residues. Trimming took off 2 bases at V and 8 bases at J, with 4 bases between the two ends. CDR3 loop: CASSLPDEQFF. The CDR3 DNA follows: TGTGCCAGCAGCTTACCCGATGAGCAGTTCTTC.

This clonotype was counted once. This rearrangement joins TRBV5-1 to TRBJ1-1; D is uncertain. This CDR3 region has 17 residues. The germline CDR1 and CDR2 sequences are SGHRS and YFSETQ. V lost 0 bases to trimming and J lost 0 bases, with 15 bases between them. The CDR3 DNA reads as TGCGCCAGCAGCTTGGTCGGGGTCAGCCTAGTGAACACTGAAGCTTTCTTT. This codes for CASSLVGVSLVNTEAFF.

The V and J genes are TRBV7-2 and TRBJ2-7, with D possibly being TRBD2 (6 bases). The germline gives CDR1 SGHTA, CDR2 FQGNSA. The length of the CDR3 is 15 residues. Trimming left V 5 bases short and J 3 bases short, with 17 bases between. DNA for the CDR3: TGTGCCAGCAGCCCAACCGGGACTTCCCTCTACGAGCAGTACTTC. This codes for CASSPTGTSLYEQYF.